This passage covers 5 T cell receptor beta chains from one sample sequenced in a study of blood T cell repertoires in COVID-19. This table comes from immunoSEQ multiplex PCR, and its TCRdb copy is limited to in-frame clones, with some not included. The sample has roughly 310,000 clones; approximately 91% are singletons. What was sequenced was PBMCs or T cells enriched from blood (not recorded which). All receptors derive from a woman aged 40 to 55 who had recovered from COVID-19.

The chain uses TRBV24-1 and TRBJ1-1; D gene ambiguous. CDR1 and CDR2 (germline): KGHDR, SFDVKD. V was trimmed by 6 bases and J by 1 base, leaving 8 bases between them. This CDR3 has 13 amino acids. CDR3 protein: CATSRPGNTEAFF. The CDR3 DNA is TGTGCCACCAGTCGTCCGGGGAACACTGAAGCTTTCTTT.

V and J are TRBV11-2 and TRBJ1-4; D possibly corresponds to TRBD1 (5 bases). The CDR3 runs 17 residues. Germline CDR1 SGHAT, CDR2 FQNNGV. V was shortened by 0 bases and J by 0 bases, with 11 bases between the two germline ends. CDR3 region: CASSLEGRRTTNEKLFF. For the CDR3, the DNA is TGTGCCAGCAGCTTAGAGGGGCGAAGAACAACTAATGAAAAACTGTTTTTT. Looking up the rest from reference TRBV11-2 and TRBJ1-4 gives the full variable domain: EAGVAQSPRYKIIEKRQSVAFWCNPISGHATLYWYQQILGQGPKLLIQFQNNGVVDDSQLPKDRFSAERLKGVDSTLKIQPAKLEDSAVYLCASSLEGRRTTNEKLFFGSGTQLSVL.

The gene calls are TRBV18 and TRBJ2-7, with TRBD1 identical over 10 bases. The V segment lost 2 bases and the J segment 6 bases; nucleotides outside the gene matches: 10. Per germline, CDR1 KGHSH and CDR2 LQKENI. The length of the CDR3 is 16 residues. This chain's CDR3 is CASSPYGGTGELEQYF. CDR3 nucleotide sequence: TGTGCCAGCTCACCATATGGGGGGACAGGGGAGCTCGAGCAGTACTTC.

V usage is TRBV3-1 (or the pseudogene TRBV3-2) and J usage is TRBJ2-3, with TRBD2 matching over 11 bases. CDR1 LGHDT and CDR2 YNNKEL come from the germline V gene (reference sequence). This CDR3 region has 16 residues. V shed 5 bases, J shed 2 bases, and the junction held 6 bases outside the gene matches. The CDR3 nucleotides read TGTGCCAGCAGCTCCCGACTAGCGGGGTACACAGATACGCAGTATTTT. Translation gives CASSSRLAGYTDTQYF.

This rearrangement joins TRBV5-4 to TRBJ2-7; weak D call: TRBD1 (6 bases). Germline-derived CDR1 and CDR2 are SGHNT and YYREEE (reference sequence). The ends were cut back, 5 bases at V and 2 bases at J, with 14 bases in the middle. This CDR3 has 14 amino acids. Here the CDR3 DNA reads TGTGCCAGCAGAACTCGACAGGATCCCTACGAGCAGTACTTC. It encodes CASRTRQDPYEQYF.